Below are 6 T cell receptor beta chains sequenced from a single sample in a study of blood T cell repertoires in COVID-19. The data were produced by immunoSEQ multiplex PCR, yet TCRdb's version contains in-frame clones alone and is incomplete. Of a few hundred thousand clones in the sample, roughly 90% were seen once. The specimen sequenced was peripheral blood. These TCRs come from a man younger than 35 who had recovered from COVID-19.

V gene TRBV6-2 or TRBV6-3 combines with J gene TRBJ2-7; 7 bases are a match to TRBD2. CDR1 and CDR2 (germline): MNHEY, SVGEGT. V lost 2 bases to trimming and J lost 2 bases; unmatched junction nucleotides: 3. The CDR3 is made up of 14 amino acids. CDR3 DNA sequence: TGTGCCAGCAGTTACGGCCTAGCGGCCTACGAGCAGTACTTC. Residues: CASSYGLAAYEQYF.

The sample holds one count of this clone. The rearrangement joins TRBV15 to TRBJ1-3; D is unclear. Germline CDR1 LNHNV, CDR2 YYDKDF (reference sequence). The CDR3 loop spans 18 amino acids. V was trimmed by 6 bases and J by 4 bases, leaving 25 bases between them. The CDR3 loop is CATSRREGGKGWGNTIYF. The DNA for the CDR3 is TGTGCCACCAGTCGCAGAGAAGGAGGAAAGGGCTGGGGAAACACCATATATTTT.

The chain recombines TRBV6-6 with TRBJ1-2; tentative D call: TRBD1 (5 bases). Germline CDR1 reads MNHNY; CDR2 reads SVGAGI (reference sequence). The CDR3 is made up of 12 amino acids. V shed 2 bases and J shed 7 bases, with 8 bases lying between them. DNA for the CDR3: TGTGCCAGCAGTTACCCCGGGGGTGGCTACACCTTC. The encoded protein is CASSYPGGGYTF.

The chain has TRBV28 and TRBJ1-5; possibly TRBD1 for D (5 bases). This CDR3 contains 14 residues. Germline CDR1 is MDHEN and CDR2 is SYDVKM. V was clipped by 7 bases and J by 1 base, with 11 bases between them. The CDR3, as DNA: TGTGCCAGCATGGGCAGGGAAAGCAATCAGCCCCAGCATTTT. Its translation: CASMGRESNQPQHF.

V and J are TRBV4-3 and TRBJ1-2, with 7 bases identical to TRBD1. V lost 0 bases and J lost 8; bases outside the gene matches: 6. The CDR3 length is 14 residues. Germline V lookup: CDR1 LGHNA, CDR2 YSLEER. CDR3 coding DNA: TGCGCCAGCAGCCAAGAAGTAACAGGGGACGGCTACACCTTC. It translates to CASSQEVTGDGYTF.

The chain links TRBV29-1 to TRBJ1-1; possible D gene TRBD1, 6 bases. The CDR3 runs 14 residues. From germline, CDR1 is SQVTM and CDR2 ANQGSEA. V gave up 7 bases and J gave up 1 base, with 16 bases separating them. CDR3 sequence reads: CSALQGPKNTEAFF. As DNA, the CDR3 is TGCAGCGCCTTACAGGGACCTAAGAACACTGAAGCTTTCTTT.